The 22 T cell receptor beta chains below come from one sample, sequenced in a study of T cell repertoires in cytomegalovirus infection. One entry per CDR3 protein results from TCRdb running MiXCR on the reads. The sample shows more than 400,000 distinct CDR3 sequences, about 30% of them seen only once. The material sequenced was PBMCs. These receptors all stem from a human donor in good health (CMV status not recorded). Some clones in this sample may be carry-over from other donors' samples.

In nucleotides, the CDR3 is TGTGCCAGCAGCTTAGGGTCACGCACTGGAAACACCATATATTTT. Encoded protein: CASSLGSRTGNTIYF. This chain uses TRBV7-8 with TRBJ1-3; D not certain. V lost 1 base and J 2 bases, leaving 9 bases between the germline ends. CDR1 is SGHVS and CDR2 is FQNEAQ in the germline V gene. This CDR3 is 15 amino acids long.

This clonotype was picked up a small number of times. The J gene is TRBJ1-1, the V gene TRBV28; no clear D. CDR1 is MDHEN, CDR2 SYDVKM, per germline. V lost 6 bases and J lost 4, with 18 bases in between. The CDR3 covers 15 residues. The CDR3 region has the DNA TGTGCCAGCAGAGACCTACGGGAGGTCCGCACTGAAGCTTTCTTT. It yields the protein CASRDLREVRTEAFF.

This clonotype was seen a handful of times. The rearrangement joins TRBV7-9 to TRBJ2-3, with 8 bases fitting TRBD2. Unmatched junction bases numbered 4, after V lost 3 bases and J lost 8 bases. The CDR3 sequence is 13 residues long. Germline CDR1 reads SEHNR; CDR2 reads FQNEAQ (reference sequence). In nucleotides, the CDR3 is TGTGCCAGCAGCTTCCAACTAGCGGCTACGCAGTATTTT. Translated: CASSFQLAATQYF.

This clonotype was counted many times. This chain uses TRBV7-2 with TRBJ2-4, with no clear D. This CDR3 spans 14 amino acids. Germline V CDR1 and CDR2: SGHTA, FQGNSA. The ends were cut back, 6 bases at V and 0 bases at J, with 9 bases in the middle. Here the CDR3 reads CASRLDLAKNIQYF. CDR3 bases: TGTGCCAGCAGGCTAGATTTAGCCAAAAACATTCAGTACTTC.

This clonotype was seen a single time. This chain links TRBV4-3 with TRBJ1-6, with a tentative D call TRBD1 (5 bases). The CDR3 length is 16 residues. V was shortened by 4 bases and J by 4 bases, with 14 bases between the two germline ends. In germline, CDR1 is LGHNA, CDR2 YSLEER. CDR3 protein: CASSPFGTDYNSPLHF. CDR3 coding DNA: TGCGCCAGCAGCCCATTCGGGACGGATTATAATTCACCCCTCCACTTT.

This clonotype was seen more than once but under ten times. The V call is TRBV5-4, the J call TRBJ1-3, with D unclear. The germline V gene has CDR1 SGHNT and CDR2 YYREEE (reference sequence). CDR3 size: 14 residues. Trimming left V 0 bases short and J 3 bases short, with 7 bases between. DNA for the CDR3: TGTGCCAGCAGCTTGGAAGGATTTGGAAACACCATATATTTT. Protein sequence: CASSLEGFGNTIYF.

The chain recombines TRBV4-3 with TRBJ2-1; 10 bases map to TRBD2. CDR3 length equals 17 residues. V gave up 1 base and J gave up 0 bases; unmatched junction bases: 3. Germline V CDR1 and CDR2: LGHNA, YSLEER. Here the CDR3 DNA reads TGCGCCAGCAGCCAAGGGACTAGCGGTTACTCCTACAATGAGCAGTTCTTC. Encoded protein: CASSQGTSGYSYNEQFF.

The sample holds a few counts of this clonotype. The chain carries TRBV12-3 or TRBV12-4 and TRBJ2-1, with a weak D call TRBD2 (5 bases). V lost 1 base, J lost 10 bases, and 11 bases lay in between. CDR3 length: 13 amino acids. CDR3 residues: CASSLVAPSEQFF. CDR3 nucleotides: TGTGCCAGCAGTTTAGTAGCGCCCAGCGAGCAGTTCTTC.

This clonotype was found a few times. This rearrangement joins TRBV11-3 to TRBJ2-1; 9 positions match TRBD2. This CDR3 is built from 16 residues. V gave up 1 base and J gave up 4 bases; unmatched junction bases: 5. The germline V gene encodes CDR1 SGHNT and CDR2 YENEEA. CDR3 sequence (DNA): TGTGCCAGCAGCTTAGGGGCTAGCGGGAATTACAATGAGCAGTTCTTC. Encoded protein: CASSLGASGNYNEQFF.

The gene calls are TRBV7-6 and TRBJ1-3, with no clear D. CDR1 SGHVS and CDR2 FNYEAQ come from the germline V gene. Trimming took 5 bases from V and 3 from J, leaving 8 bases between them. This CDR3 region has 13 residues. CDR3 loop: CASSPGLGNTIYF. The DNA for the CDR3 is TGTGCCAGCAGCCCGGGCCTTGGAAACACCATATATTTT.

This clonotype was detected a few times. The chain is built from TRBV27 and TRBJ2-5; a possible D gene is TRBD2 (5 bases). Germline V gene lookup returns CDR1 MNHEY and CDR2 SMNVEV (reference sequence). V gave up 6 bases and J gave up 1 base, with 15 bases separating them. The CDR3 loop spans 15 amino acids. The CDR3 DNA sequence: TGTGCCAGCAGCCCTAATGGACGGGGCCAAGAGACCCAGTACTTC. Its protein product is CASSPNGRGQETQYF.

The CDR3 region is CASSIENRVTGELFF. The CDR3 bases are TGTGCCAGTAGTATAGAAAACAGGGTAACCGGGGAGCTGTTTTTT. This sequence joins TRBV19 and TRBJ2-2, with D perhaps matching TRBD1 (6 bases). V was clipped by 0 bases and J by 5 bases, with 10 bases between them. This CDR3 comprises 15 residues. Germline CDR1 and CDR2: LNHDA and SQIVND (reference sequence).

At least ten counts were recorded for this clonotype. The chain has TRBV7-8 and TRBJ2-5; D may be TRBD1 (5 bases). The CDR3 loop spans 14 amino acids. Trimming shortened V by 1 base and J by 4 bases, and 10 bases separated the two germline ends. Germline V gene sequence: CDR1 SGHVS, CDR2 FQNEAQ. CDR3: CASSLVPQGETQYF. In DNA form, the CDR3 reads TGTGCCAGCAGCTTAGTCCCCCAGGGAGAGACCCAGTACTTC.

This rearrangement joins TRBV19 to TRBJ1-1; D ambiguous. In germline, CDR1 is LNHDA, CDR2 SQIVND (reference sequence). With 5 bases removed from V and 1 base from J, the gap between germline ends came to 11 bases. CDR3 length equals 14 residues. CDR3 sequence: CASSVQARNTEAFF. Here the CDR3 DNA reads TGTGCCAGTAGTGTCCAGGCGAGGAACACTGAAGCTTTCTTT.

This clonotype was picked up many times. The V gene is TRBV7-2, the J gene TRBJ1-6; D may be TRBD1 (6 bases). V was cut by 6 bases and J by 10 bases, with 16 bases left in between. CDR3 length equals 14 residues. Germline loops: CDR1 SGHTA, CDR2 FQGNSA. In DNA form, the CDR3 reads TGTGCCAGCAGATTCCAGGGGTTTCGGTCACCCCTCCACTTT. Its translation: CASRFQGFRSPLHF.

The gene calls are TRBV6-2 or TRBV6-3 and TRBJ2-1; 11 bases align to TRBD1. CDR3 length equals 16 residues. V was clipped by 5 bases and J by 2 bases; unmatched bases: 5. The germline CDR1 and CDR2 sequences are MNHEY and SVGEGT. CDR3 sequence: CASSDGTGGAYNEQFF. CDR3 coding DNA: TGTGCCAGCAGTGACGGGACAGGGGGTGCCTACAATGAGCAGTTCTTC.

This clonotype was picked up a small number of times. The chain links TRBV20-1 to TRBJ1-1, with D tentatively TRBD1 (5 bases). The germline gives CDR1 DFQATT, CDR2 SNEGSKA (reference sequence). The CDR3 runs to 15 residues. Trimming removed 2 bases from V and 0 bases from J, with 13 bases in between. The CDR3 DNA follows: TGCAGTGCTAGACAACTGGGACGGATGAACACTGAAGCTTTCTTT. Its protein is CSARQLGRMNTEAFF.

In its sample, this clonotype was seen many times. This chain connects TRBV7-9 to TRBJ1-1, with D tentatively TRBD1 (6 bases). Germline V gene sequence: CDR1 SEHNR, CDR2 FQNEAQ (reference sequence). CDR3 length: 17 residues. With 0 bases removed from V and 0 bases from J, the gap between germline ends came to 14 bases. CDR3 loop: CASSLALGGHLNTEAFF. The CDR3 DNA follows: TGTGCCAGCAGCTTAGCATTGGGGGGACACCTGAACACTGAAGCTTTCTTT.

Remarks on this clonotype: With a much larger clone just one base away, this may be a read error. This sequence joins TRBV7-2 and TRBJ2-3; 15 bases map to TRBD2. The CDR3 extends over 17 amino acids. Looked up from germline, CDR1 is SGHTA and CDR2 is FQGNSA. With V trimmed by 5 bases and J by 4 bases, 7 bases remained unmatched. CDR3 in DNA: TGTGCCAGCAGCAGGACTAGCGGGAGGGCTCTGTCAGATACGCAGTATTTT. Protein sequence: CASSRTSGRALSDTQYF. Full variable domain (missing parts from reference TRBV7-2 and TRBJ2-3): GAGVSQSPSNKVTEKGKDVELRCDPISGHTALYWYRQSLGQGLEFLIYFQGNSAPDKSGLPSDRFSAERTGGSVSTLTIQRTQQEDSAVYLCASSRTSGRALSDTQYFGPGTRLTVL.

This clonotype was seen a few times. The CDR3 DNA sequence: TGTGCCAGCAGTCCCACTGGACAGATTAACACCGGGGAGCTGTTTTTT. Amino acid sequence: CASSPTGQINTGELFF. The chain combines TRBV12-3 or TRBV12-4 with TRBJ2-2; D may be TRBD1 (6 bases). The CDR3 has 16 amino acids. V was pared by 5 bases and J by 2 bases, with 15 bases between.

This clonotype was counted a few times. The CDR3 reads CASSLRRGGYEQYF. The CDR3 DNA sequence: TGTGCCAGCAGTTTACGCAGGGGGGGCTACGAGCAGTACTTC. The chain couples TRBV28 to TRBJ2-7; the D gene could be TRBD1 or TRBD2 (7 bases each). The CDR3 is made up of 14 amino acids. The V gene's germline CDR1 is MDHEN and CDR2 SYDVKM. V was shortened by 2 bases and J by 3 bases, with 11 bases between the two germline ends.

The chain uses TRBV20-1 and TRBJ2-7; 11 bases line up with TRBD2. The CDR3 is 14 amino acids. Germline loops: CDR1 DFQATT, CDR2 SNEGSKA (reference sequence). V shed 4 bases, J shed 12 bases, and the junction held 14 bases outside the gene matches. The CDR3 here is CSANDLAGGAMVYF. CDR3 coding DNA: TGCAGTGCTAACGATCTAGCGGGAGGCGCCATGGTGTACTTC.